The next 30 T cell receptor beta chains were all read from a single sample in a study of cytomegalovirus exposure and HLA in healthy donors. PCR primers comprised 60 Vbeta and 13 Jbeta primers. Clones were read by immunoSEQ multiplex PCR, and TCRdb kept only the in-frame ones, dropping some. Of around 100,000 clones listed, roughly a tenth are singletons. Sequenced sample: PBMCs. The receptor set was obtained from a man aged 40-55 years in good health and CMV-seropositive.

The CDR3 sequence is CASSFDRRQGVGQYF. CDR3 nucleotide sequence: TGTGCCAGCAGCTTCGACCGGAGACAGGGCGTCGGGCAGTACTTC. The gene calls are TRBV7-9 and TRBJ2-7; TRBD1 aligns across 7 bases. This CDR3 region has 15 residues. Germline V lookup: CDR1 SEHNR, CDR2 FQNEAQ (reference sequence). Unmatched junction bases numbered 14, after V lost 3 bases and J lost 9 bases.

This clone was found a few times. V usage is TRBV12-5 and J usage is TRBJ2-1, with 11 positions matching TRBD1. Trimming took 2 bases from V and 7 from J; bases not matched to a gene: 4. Germline CDR1 reads LGHNT; CDR2 reads FRNRAP. There are 15 residues in the CDR3. The CDR3 DNA reads TGTGCTAGTGGTTTGATGGGACAGGGGGAAAATGAGCAGTTCTTC. Translating gives CASGLMGQGENEQFF.

This chain uses TRBV4-2 with TRBJ2-2, with D possibly matching TRBD2 (6 bases). Deletions cut 4 bases from V and 5 bases from J, with 17 bases between. The germline V gene encodes CDR1 LGHNA and CDR2 YNFKEQ. The length of the CDR3 is 16 residues. The CDR3 reads CASSLLGRAGTGELFF. CDR3 nucleotides: TGTGCCAGCAGCCTCTTGGGACGGGCGGGAACCGGGGAGCTGTTTTTT.

This chain joins TRBV25-1 and TRBJ2-3; the D is unclear. The CDR3 is 13 amino acids. Germline values: CDR1 MGHDK, CDR2 SYGVNS. Trimming removed 1 base from V and 7 bases from J, with 9 bases in between. As DNA, the CDR3 is TGTGCCAGCAGTGAATCCCCAGTGTATACGCAGTATTTT. It yields the protein CASSESPVYTQYF. Together with reference TRBV25-1 and TRBJ2-3, the CDR3 gives the full variable domain: EADIYQTPRYLVIGTGKKITLECSQTMGHDKMYWYQQDPGMELHLIHYSYGVNSTEKGDLSSESTVSRIRTEHFPLTLESARPSHTSQYLCASSESPVYTQYFGPGTRLTVL.

A few counts support this clone. The gene calls are TRBV9 and TRBJ2-1, with 8 bases aligning to TRBD2. This CDR3 contains 17 residues. Germline V gives CDR1 SGDLS, CDR2 YYNGEE. V trimming: 0 bases; J trimming: 6 bases; junction bases outside the gene matches: 11. The CDR3 DNA sequence: TGTGCCAGCAGCGTAGGGATTAGCGGGGTTCCCCTCAATGAGCAGTTCTTC. It is translated as CASSVGISGVPLNEQFF.

This clone was detected only a few times. The V and J genes are TRBV30 and TRBJ1-5; possibly TRBD1 for D (5 bases). V was shortened by 4 bases and J by 5 bases, with 27 bases between the two germline ends. CDR3 length: 18 amino acids. Germline assignment: CDR1 GTSNPN and CDR2 SVGIG (reference sequence). CDR3 protein: CAWIPPGGLIGRDQPQHF. In DNA form, the CDR3 reads TGTGCCTGGATACCCCCGGGGGGGTTAATCGGAAGAGATCAGCCCCAGCATTTT.

V usage is TRBV7-2 and J usage is TRBJ1-6; D possibly corresponds to TRBD1 (5 bases). The CDR3 loop spans 14 amino acids. The germline CDR1 and CDR2 sequences are SGHTA and FQGNSA. V was shortened by 6 bases and J by 10 bases, with 16 bases between the two germline ends. The CDR3 is CASRPGVVRSPLHF. DNA for the CDR3: TGTGCCAGCAGACCGGGGGTAGTTAGGTCACCCCTCCACTTT.

This clone showed up just a few times. This rearrangement joins TRBV28 to TRBJ1-2; unclear D gene. Germline CDR1 reads MDHEN; CDR2 reads SYDVKM. The V end was cut by 2 bases, the J end by 0 bases, with 10 bases between. The CDR3 totals 15 residues. The CDR3: CASSLPSSANYGYTF. CDR3 coding DNA: TGTGCCAGCAGTTTACCCTCGAGTGCTAACTATGGCTACACCTTC.

The chain links TRBV5-6 to TRBJ1-5; weak D call: TRBD1 (5 bases). This CDR3 comprises 14 residues. CDR1 SGHDT and CDR2 YYEEEE come from the germline V gene. V lost 2 bases to trimming and J lost 4 bases, with 10 bases between them. CDR3 sequence (DNA): TGTGCCAGCAGCTTTGGTAGGGGTAATCAGCCCCAGCATTTT. This codes for CASSFGRGNQPQHF.

This clone appeared a few times. The chain uses TRBV11-2 and TRBJ2-2, with D possibly matching TRBD2 (6 bases). The V gene lost 5 bases and the J gene lost 5 bases, with 12 bases spanning the gap. Per the germline V gene, CDR1 is SGHAT and CDR2 is FQNNGV. The CDR3 extends over 14 amino acids. CDR3 bases: TGTGCCAGCAGCGGGAGGAAGGAAACCGGGGAGCTGTTTTTT. This encodes CASSGRKETGELFF.

This clone was recorded a few times. The chain has TRBV25-1 and TRBJ1-5; a possible D gene is TRBD1 (6 bases). CDR3 size: 14 residues. Germline V gene data show CDR1 as MGHDK and CDR2 as SYGVNS. Trimming cost V 4 bases and J 7 bases, with 14 bases left between them. The CDR3 coding sequence is TGTGCCAGCAGTGCAAAGGGGGTTTCCCAGCCCCAGCATTTT. It codes for CASSAKGVSQPQHF.

This sequence joins TRBV5-1 and TRBJ2-2; D possibly corresponds to TRBD2 (6 bases). Trimming cost V 0 bases and J 3 bases, with 15 bases left between them. CDR1 and CDR2 from the germline V gene are SGHRS and YFSETQ. This CDR3 is built from 17 residues. CDR3 amino acids: CASSLETAGTHTGELFF. The CDR3 DNA reads as TGCGCCAGCAGCTTGGAGACTGCCGGGACTCACACCGGGGAGCTGTTTTTT.

The rearrangement uses TRBV14 and TRBJ2-5; 12 nucleotides agree with TRBD2. CDR3 size: 16 residues. V lost 5 bases and J lost 4; bases outside the gene matches: 8. Germline values: CDR1 SGHDN, CDR2 FVKESK. In DNA form, the CDR3 reads TGTGCCAGCAGCGGAGGGGTACTAGCGGGAGGAGAGACCCAGTACTTC. This encodes CASSGGVLAGGETQYF.

This clone came up a few times. The CDR3 sequence: CASSLAGTVSYEQYF. CDR3 nucleotide sequence: TGTGCCAGTAGTCTCGCCGGGACAGTCTCCTACGAGCAGTACTTC. The V call is TRBV19, the J call TRBJ2-7; 7 bases are shared with TRBD1. J lost 0 bases, V lost 5 bases, and 7 bases had no gene match. The length of the CDR3 is 15 residues. Germline V gene sequence: CDR1 LNHDA, CDR2 SQIVND (reference sequence).

This chain joins TRBV2 and TRBJ1-5, with 9 bases aligning to TRBD1. CDR3 length: 13 amino acids. CDR1 is SNHLY, CDR2 FYNNEI, per germline. Trimming took 6 bases from V and 5 from J; bases not matched to a gene: 2. DNA of the CDR3: TGTGCCAGCAGATGGACAGGGGATCAGCCCCAGCATTTT. Protein product: CASRWTGDQPQHF.

This clone has a handful of counts. The chain employs TRBV18 and TRBJ2-7; D may be TRBD1 (5 bases). V was shortened by 0 bases and J by 1 base, with 7 bases between the two germline ends. The CDR3 covers 14 residues. Germline CDR1 is KGHSH and CDR2 is LQKENI. The CDR3 loop reads CASSPPDSSYEQYF. The CDR3 nucleotides read TGTGCCAGCTCACCACCTGACAGTTCCTACGAGCAGTACTTC.

This clone was recorded a few times. V is TRBV10-1 and J is TRBJ2-5; 9 bases align to TRBD2. The CDR3 covers 14 residues. Germline V gives CDR1 WNHNN, CDR2 SYGVQD (reference sequence). V dropped 8 bases and J dropped 2; count of bases not matched to a gene: 6. CDR3 region: CASLLAGWQETQYF. CDR3 nucleotides: TGCGCCAGCCTCCTAGCGGGATGGCAAGAGACCCAGTACTTC.

The gene calls are TRBV4-2 and TRBJ2-7, with 7 nucleotides matching TRBD2. The J segment lost 4 bases and the V segment lost 4 bases, leaving 13 bases of the junction unmatched. Germline loops: CDR1 LGHNA, CDR2 YNFKEQ. The CDR3 is 16 amino acids. The CDR3 here is CASSPDFAGVGYEQYF. CDR3 coding DNA: TGTGCCAGCAGCCCCGATTTTGCGGGAGTCGGATACGAGCAGTACTTC.

This clone has more than one count but fewer than ten. The rearrangement links TRBV27 to TRBJ2-2; TRBD2 is a possible D gene (6 bases). Germline V CDR1 and CDR2: MNHEY, SMNVEV (reference sequence). CDR3 length equals 16 residues. V was pared by 0 bases and J by 4 bases, with 12 bases between. The CDR3 DNA follows: TGTGCCAGCAGTTTATCGGGGGGTTTTAGCACCGGGGAGCTGTTTTTT. Protein product: CASSLSGGFSTGELFF.

This clone was counted a few times. The chain combines TRBV9 with TRBJ2-2; 8 bases are shared with TRBD2. Trimming cost V 5 bases and J 5 bases; bases outside gene matches: 5. There are 14 residues in the CDR3. Looked up from germline, CDR1 is SGDLS and CDR2 is YYNGEE. The CDR3 reads CASRSTSGTGELFF. The CDR3 DNA is TGTGCCAGCAGGTCCACTAGCGGTACCGGGGAGCTGTTTTTT.

The rearrangement joins TRBV4-1 to TRBJ2-7; 7 nucleotides line up with TRBD1. Germline V gene data show CDR1 as MGHRA and CDR2 as YSYEKL. This CDR3 is 14 amino acids long. V was clipped by 2 bases and J by 2 bases; unmatched bases: 3. The CDR3 sequence is CASSQNRGPYEQYF. The CDR3 nucleotides read TGCGCCAGCAGCCAAAATAGGGGGCCCTACGAGCAGTACTTC.

J is TRBJ2-5 and V is TRBV5-1, with D possibly being TRBD2 (6 bases). The CDR3 sequence is 16 residues long. CDR1 and CDR2 from the germline V gene are SGHRS and YFSETQ. The V gene lost 3 bases and the J gene lost 0 bases, with 15 bases spanning the gap. The CDR3: CASSWEGRGNQETQYF. The CDR3 DNA reads as TGCGCCAGCAGCTGGGAAGGGCGGGGCAACCAAGAGACCCAGTACTTC.

This clone was seen more than once but under ten times. The chain joins TRBV11-2 to TRBJ1-1; D remains ambiguous. V dropped 0 bases and J dropped 3 bases, with 5 bases sitting between them. The germline V gene has CDR1 SGHAT and CDR2 FQNNGV. This CDR3 is 13 amino acids long. Here the CDR3 reads CASSLDSDTEAFF. CDR3 coding DNA: TGTGCCAGCAGCTTAGATTCGGACACTGAAGCTTTCTTT.

The chain combines TRBV27 with TRBJ2-3; D unresolved. This CDR3 has 15 amino acids. The V end was cut by 6 bases, the J end by 2 bases, with 15 bases between. The germline V gene encodes CDR1 MNHEY and CDR2 SMNVEV (reference sequence). The CDR3 here is CASSLQFVDTDTQYF. The CDR3, as DNA: TGTGCCAGCAGCCTACAGTTTGTGGACACAGATACGCAGTATTTT.

The chain combines TRBV4-1 with TRBJ2-7, with D perhaps TRBD2 (5 bases). This CDR3 comprises 13 residues. The V end lost 4 bases, the J end lost 1 base, and 8 bases lay between the germline ends. From germline, CDR1 is MGHRA and CDR2 YSYEKL. The chain's CDR3 is CASSLARSYEQYF. In DNA, the CDR3 is TGCGCCAGCAGCCTAGCGCGTTCCTACGAGCAGTACTTC.

About this clone: One junction end does not reproduce the germline sequence, and a read error may be involved. Other nucleotide sequences from this sample produce the same CDR3. The chain recombines TRBV10-3 with TRBJ1-1; 7 bases align to TRBD1. CDR3 length: 15 residues. Germline CDR1 reads ENHRY; CDR2 reads SYGVKD. CDR3 amino acids: CAISGEGALGTEAFF. The CDR3 DNA reads TGTGCCATCAGTGGAGAGGGGGCGCTTGGCACTGAGGCTTTCTTT.

This clone was counted once. Germline and junction disagree at one end, which may indicate a read error. V and J are TRBV7-8 and TRBJ1-2; 7 nucleotides match TRBD1. Per germline, CDR1 SGHVS and CDR2 FQNEAQ. The CDR3 extends over 13 amino acids. The CDR3 spells CAGSYRDSYGYTF. The CDR3 bases are TGTGCCGGCAGCTATAGGGACAGCTATGGCTACACCTTC.

This clone was recorded a few times. V and J are TRBV4-1 and TRBJ2-6; D gene unclear. Germline V gene data show CDR1 as MGHRA and CDR2 as YSYEKL. CDR3 size: 16 residues. V was cut by 2 bases and J by 0 bases, with 8 bases left in between. The CDR3 here is CASSQFMSSGANVLTF. CDR3 in DNA: TGCGCCAGCAGCCAATTTATGAGCTCTGGGGCCAACGTCCTGACTTTC.

The chain is built from TRBV6-6 and TRBJ2-2, with 8 positions matching TRBD2. Germline V gene sequence: CDR1 MNHNY, CDR2 SVGAGI (reference sequence). V lost 2 bases and J lost 6; bases outside the gene matches: 8. The CDR3 has 16 residues. The CDR3 loop reads CASSYGHGGRSGELFF. The CDR3 coding sequence is TGTGCCAGCAGTTACGGGCATGGCGGGAGGTCCGGGGAGCTGTTTTTT.

This clone showed up just a few times. The V gene is TRBV30, the J gene TRBJ2-7, with 11 bases aligning to TRBD2. V shed 3 bases and J 2 bases; nucleotides not matched to a gene: 6. The CDR3 loop spans 15 amino acids. From germline, CDR1 is GTSNPN and CDR2 SVGIG (reference sequence). The CDR3 spells CAWRAGTSGTYEQYF. The CDR3 nucleotides read TGTGCCTGGAGGGCCGGGACTAGCGGCACCTACGAGCAGTACTTC.